These T cell receptor beta chains were read from a single sample in a study of beta chain features in type 1 diabetes. The assay was immunoSEQ multiplex PCR, and TCRdb's table has in-frame clones only and misses some. This table has around 150,000 clones, 6.9% appearing once. Input material: central memory CD4+ T cells from blood. These receptors all come from a woman in her twenties or thirties in good health. The CDR3 runs from the conserved cysteine through the conserved F or W. The D gene is left open where the match is weak. For some rows the clone size is stated as once, few or many, or as a class when expanded; others skip it.

d_gene	abundance	v_gene	j_gene	CDR3nt	CDR3aa
.	few	TRBV28	TRBJ1-2	TGTGCCAGCAGATCAGGGAGGGACTATGGCTACACCTTC	CASRSGRDYGYTF
.	few	TRBV14	TRBJ2-5	TGTGCCAGCAGCCAAGGTGTACAAGAGACCCAGTACTTC	CASSQGVQETQYF
TRBD1	many	TRBV6-1	TRBJ1-1	TGTGCCGGACAACAGGGGGCAGGGAACACTGAAGCTTTCTTT	CAGQQGAGNTEAFF
TRBD2	few	TRBV7-8	TRBJ2-1	TGTGCCAGCAGGTTCAATCGAGCGGGAATCCGGGACAATGAGCAGTTCTTC	CASRFNRAGIRDNEQFF
TRBD1	many	TRBV4-3	TRBJ1-2	TGCGCCAGCAGCCAAGCGACAGGGGGTAACTATGGCTACACCTTC	CASSQATGGNYGYTF
TRBD1	few	TRBV28	TRBJ2-7	TGTGCCAGCAGTTTGTTGCCGGGACAGGGGGCCCACGAGCAGTACTTC	CASSLLPGQGAHEQYF
TRBD1	.	TRBV28	TRBJ2-1	TGTGCCAGCAGTCAAATGACAGGGTTTAGGGATGAGCAGTTCTTC	CASSQMTGFRDEQFF
.	.	TRBV5-1	TRBJ2-7	TGCGCCAGCAGACAGGACACCTACGAGCAGTACTTC	CASRQDTYEQYF
TRBD1	few	TRBV5-1	TRBJ1-2	TGCGCCAGCAGCGCCGGGACAGAAAGGAATGGCTACACCTTC	CASSAGTERNGYTF
.	few	TRBV7-9	TRBJ2-2	TGTGCCAGCAGCTCTCCGGGATCAGCCACCGGGGAGCTGTTTTTT	CASSSPGSATGELFF
TRBD2	.	TRBV6-4	TRBJ2-5	TGTGCCAGCAGTGACCAGGGAGGGGAGACCCAGTACTTC	CASSDQGGETQYF
.	.	TRBV4-2	TRBJ1-4	TGTGCCAGCAGCCAAGGGTCGGCAGGGGAAGAAAAACTGTTTTTT	CASSQGSAGEEKLFF
TRBD1	.	TRBV6-4	TRBJ1-5	TGTGCCAGCAGGGGACAGGGGTTTAGCAATCAGCCCCAGCATTTT	CASRGQGFSNQPQHF
.	.	TRBV15	TRBJ2-5	TGTGCCACCAGCAGAGATGGGCAGGGGGAGACCCAGTACTTC	CATSRDGQGETQYF
TRBD2	.	TRBV4-1	TRBJ2-2	TGCGCCAGCAGCCCCTTGGATATGGGACTACAAACCGGGGAGCTGTTTTTT	CASSPLDMGLQTGELFF
.	.	TRBV18	TRBJ1-1	TGTGCCAGCTCACCACAGGGGTGGGACACTGAAGCTTTCTTT	CASSPQGWDTEAFF
TRBD1	few	TRBV7-3	TRBJ1-1	TGTGCCAGCAGCCAGACAGGGAGGATCACTGAAGCTTTCTTT	CASSQTGRITEAFF
TRBD2	.	TRBV19	TRBJ2-1	TGTGCCAGTAGTATAGGAGCGGGAGGTAGTGAGCAGTTCTTC	CASSIGAGGSEQFF
.	many	TRBV7-8	TRBJ1-1	TGTGCCAGCATCGAAACAGGGTACACTGAAGCTTTCTTT	CASIETGYTEAFF
.	few	TRBV21-1	TRBJ2-2	TGTGCCAGCAAAGCTGCGGGGACGAACACCGGGGAGCTGTTTTTT	CASKAAGTNTGELFF
.	.	TRBV9	TRBJ2-3	TGTGCCAGCAGCGACCGATGGGGGGAGAGCTACACAGATACGCAGTATTTT	CASSDRWGESYTDTQYF
TRBD2	.	TRBV5-4	TRBJ2-1	TGTGCCAGCAGCCAATGGACTAGCGGGCACTCCTACAATGAGCAGTTCTTC	CASSQWTSGHSYNEQFF
.	.	TRBV5-1	TRBJ1-1	TGCGCCAGCAGCGTGTGGGGGGACACTGAAGCTTTCTTT	CASSVWGDTEAFF
.	few	TRBV6-5	TRBJ2-5	TGTGCCAGCAGTCCCTCGCAGCGCCGTGCTTTGGCCCAGTACTTC	CASSPSQRRALAQYF
.	few	TRBV27	TRBJ2-3	TGTGCCAGCAGTCCAAAGGGCCTCGCAGGGCCCTACACAGATACGCAGTATTTT	CASSPKGLAGPYTDTQYF
TRBD1	few	TRBV5-6	TRBJ2-3	TGTGCCAGCAGCGGGACAGGATTCACAGATACGCAGTATTTT	CASSGTGFTDTQYF
TRBD1	few	TRBV11-2	TRBJ2-1	TGTGCCAGCAGCTCCCCGCGGGACAGGGGAGTTAATGAGCAGTTCTTC	CASSSPRDRGVNEQFF